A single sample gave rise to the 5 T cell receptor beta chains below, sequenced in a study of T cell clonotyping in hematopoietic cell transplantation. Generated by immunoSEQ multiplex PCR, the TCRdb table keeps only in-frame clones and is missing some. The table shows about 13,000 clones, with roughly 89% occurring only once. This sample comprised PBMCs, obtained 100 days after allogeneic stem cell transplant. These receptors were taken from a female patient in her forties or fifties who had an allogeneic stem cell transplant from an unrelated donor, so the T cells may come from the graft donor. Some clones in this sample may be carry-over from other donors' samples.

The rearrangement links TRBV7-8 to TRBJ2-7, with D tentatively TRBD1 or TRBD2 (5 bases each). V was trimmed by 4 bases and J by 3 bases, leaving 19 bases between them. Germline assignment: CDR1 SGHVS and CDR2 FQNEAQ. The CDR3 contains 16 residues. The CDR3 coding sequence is TGTGCCAGCAGCTCCCGCTTTGGGGGAAAGGGCTACGAGCAGTACTTC. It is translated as CASSSRFGGKGYEQYF.

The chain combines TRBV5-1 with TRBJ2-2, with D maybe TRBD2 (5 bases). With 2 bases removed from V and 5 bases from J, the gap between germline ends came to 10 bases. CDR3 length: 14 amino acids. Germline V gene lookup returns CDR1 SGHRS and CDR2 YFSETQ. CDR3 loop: CASSFGVETGELFF. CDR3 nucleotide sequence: TGCGCCAGCAGCTTCGGGGTCGAGACCGGGGAGCTGTTTTTT.

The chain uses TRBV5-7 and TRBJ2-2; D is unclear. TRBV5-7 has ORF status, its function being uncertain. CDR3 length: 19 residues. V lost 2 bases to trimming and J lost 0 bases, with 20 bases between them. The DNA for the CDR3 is TGTGCCAGCAGCTTCTGGTGGGGTGGGGTCACGGCGAACACCGGGGAGCTGTTTTTT. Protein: CASSFWWGGVTANTGELFF.

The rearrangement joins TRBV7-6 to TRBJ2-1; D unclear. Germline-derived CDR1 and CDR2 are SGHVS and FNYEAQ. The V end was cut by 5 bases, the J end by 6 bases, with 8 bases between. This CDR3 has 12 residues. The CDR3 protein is CASSLVGNEQFF. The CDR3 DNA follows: TGTGCCAGCAGCCTGGTTGGCAATGAGCAGTTCTTC.

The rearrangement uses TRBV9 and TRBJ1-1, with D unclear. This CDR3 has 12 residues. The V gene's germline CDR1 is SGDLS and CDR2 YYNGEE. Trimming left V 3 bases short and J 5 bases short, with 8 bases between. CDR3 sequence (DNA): TGTGCCAGCAGCGGCCCAGGAACTGAAGCTTTCTTT. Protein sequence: CASSGPGTEAFF.